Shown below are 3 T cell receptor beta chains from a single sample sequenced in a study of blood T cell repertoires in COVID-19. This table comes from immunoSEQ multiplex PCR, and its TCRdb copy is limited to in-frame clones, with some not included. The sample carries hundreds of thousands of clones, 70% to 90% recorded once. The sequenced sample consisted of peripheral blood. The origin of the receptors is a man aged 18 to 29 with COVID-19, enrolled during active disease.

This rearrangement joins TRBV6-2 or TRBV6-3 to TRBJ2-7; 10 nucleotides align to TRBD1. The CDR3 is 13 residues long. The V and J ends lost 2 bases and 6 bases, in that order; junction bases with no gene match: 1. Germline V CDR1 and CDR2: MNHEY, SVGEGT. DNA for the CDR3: TGTGCCAGCAGTTACAGGACAGGGGGCGAGCAGTACTTC. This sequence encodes CASSYRTGGEQYF.

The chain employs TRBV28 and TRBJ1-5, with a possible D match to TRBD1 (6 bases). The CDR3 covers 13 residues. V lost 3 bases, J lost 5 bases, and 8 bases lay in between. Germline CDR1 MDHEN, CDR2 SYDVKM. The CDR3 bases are TGTGCCAGCAGTTTGACAGGAGATCAGCCCCAGCATTTT. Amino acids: CASSLTGDQPQHF.

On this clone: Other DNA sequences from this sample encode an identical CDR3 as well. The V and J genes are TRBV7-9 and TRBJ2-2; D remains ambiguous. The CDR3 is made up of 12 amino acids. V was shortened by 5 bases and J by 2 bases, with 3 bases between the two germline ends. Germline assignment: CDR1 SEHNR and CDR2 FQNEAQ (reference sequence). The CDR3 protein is CASSLNTGELFF. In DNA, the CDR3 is TGTGCCAGCAGCCTCAACACCGGGGAGCTGTTTTTT.